The rows below give T cell receptor beta chains drawn from one sample of a study of graft-versus-host responses after intestinal transplantation. No antigen has been identified for these receptors. Assay: immunoSEQ multiplex PCR; the TCRdb copy retains only in-frame clones and omits some. Of about 83,000 clones detected, around 90% appear once; the ten largest clones hold approximately 0.34%. Here the sequenced sample was unstimulated CD4+ T cells sorted from spleen or lymph node cells, taken before intestinal transplant. Receptors were obtained from a human donor who received an intestinal transplant. CDR3s include the opening cysteine and the closing phenylalanine or tryptophan. The D gene is left open where the match is weak. Size tells how often a clone was seen (once, few, many) or the class of an expanded clone, and some rows leave it out.

size	D	V	J	CDR3	DNA
.	.	TRBV5-5	TRBJ2-7	CASSLEDRPYEQYF	TGTGCCAGCAGCTTGGAGGACAGACCCTACGAGCAGTACTTC
few	TRBD1	TRBV6-1	TRBJ2-7	CASRGTGGRYEQYF	TGTGCCAGCAGAGGGACAGGGGGGAGGTACGAGCAGTACTTC
.	.	TRBV29-1	TRBJ1-1	CSSNEGAEAFF	TGCAGCTCCAACGAGGGAGCTGAAGCTTTCTTT
.	.	TRBV4-2	TRBJ2-2	CASSRGPSTGTGELFF	TGTGCCAGCAGCCGTGGGCCGAGCACCGGCACCGGGGAGCTGTTTTTT
once	.	TRBV7-2	TRBJ2-7	CASSSSGAYEQYF	TGTGCCAGCAGCTCTAGTGGGGCTTACGAGCAGTACTTC
.	.	TRBV6-1	TRBJ2-5	CASSEAQYQETQYF	TGTGCCAGCAGTGAAGCGCAGTACCAAGAGACCCAGTACTTC
.	TRBD2	TRBV9	TRBJ2-7	CASSGGGGAYEQYF	TGTGCCAGCAGCGGGGGCGGGGGGGCGTACGAGCAGTACTTC
.	TRBD1	TRBV18	TRBJ1-3	CASSPPGQISGNTIYF	TGTGCCAGCTCACCCCCGGGACAGATCTCTGGAAACACCATATATTTT
.	.	TRBV2	TRBJ2-5	CASSAGTYQETQYF	TGTGCCAGCAGTGCAGGGACATACCAAGAGACCCAGTACTTC
.	TRBD1	TRBV28	TRBJ1-2	CASSTGEDYGYTF	TGTGCCAGCAGTACAGGGGAGGACTATGGCTACACCTTC